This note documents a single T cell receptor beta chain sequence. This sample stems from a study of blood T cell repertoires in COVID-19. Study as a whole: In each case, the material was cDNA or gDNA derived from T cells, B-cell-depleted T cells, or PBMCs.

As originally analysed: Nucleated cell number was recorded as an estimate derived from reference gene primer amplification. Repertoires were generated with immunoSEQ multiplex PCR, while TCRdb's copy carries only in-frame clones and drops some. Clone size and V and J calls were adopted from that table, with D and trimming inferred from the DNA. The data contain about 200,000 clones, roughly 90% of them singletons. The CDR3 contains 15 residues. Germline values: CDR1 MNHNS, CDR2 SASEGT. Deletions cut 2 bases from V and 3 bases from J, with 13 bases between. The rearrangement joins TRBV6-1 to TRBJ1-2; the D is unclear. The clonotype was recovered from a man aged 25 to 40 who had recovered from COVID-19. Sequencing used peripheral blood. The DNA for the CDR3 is TGTGCCAGCAGTGAATTCATTGAGATTGACTATGGCTACACCTTC. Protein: CASSEFIEIDYGYTF.